This entry features one T cell receptor beta chain sequence. J lost 4 bases, V lost 6 bases, and 5 bases had no gene match. This CDR3 is 14 amino acids long. Germline V gene sequence: CDR1 SGHTA, CDR2 FQGNSA. The sample belongs to a study of blood T cell repertoires in COVID-19. At the level of the study: T cells, B-cell-depleted T cells, or PBMCs provided the cDNA or gDNA that served as material.

How the authors handled the data: The authors estimated nucleated cell counts from reference gene primer amplification. Measured with immunoSEQ multiplex PCR; TCRdb has only the in-frame clones, and not every one. The V and J calls and clone size were taken over from that table, and D and trimming were inferred from the DNA. Among 120,000 or so clones listed, 80% to 90% were seen once. The sequencing sample was made of peripheral blood. The chain recombines TRBV7-2 with TRBJ1-5, with 8 bases matching TRBD1. The clonotype originates from a man aged 80 or over with active or convalescent COVID-19. CDR3 in amino acids: CASRSTGVNQPQHF. The CDR3 DNA sequence: TGTGCCAGCAGATCGACAGGGGTGAATCAGCCCCAGCATTTT.